This T cell receptor (beta chain) derives from a study of T cells in Graves' hyperthyroidism and ophthalmopathy. The CDR3 has 18 residues. Germline V gene sequence: CDR1 SGHTA, CDR2 FQGTGA. The V segment lost 6 bases and the J segment 0 bases; nucleotides outside the gene matches: 15. TCR beta CDR3 regions were amplified from RNA. HTBI primers were used for first-round RT-PCR of the TCR CDR3. Each CDR3 protein gets one entry after TCRdb re-called the multiplex PCR reads with MiXCR. The profile shows roughly 550,000 distinct CDR3 sequences, 15% to 20% of them singletons. Sequenced input: blood. This TCR derives from a woman in her thirties with Graves' ophthalmopathy. This chain joins TRBV7-3 and TRBJ2-7; 9 positions agree with TRBD2. Written as DNA, the CDR3 is TGTGCCAGCAGTCTAAGGGGAAGACTAGCGGACAACTCCTACGAGCAGTACTTC. Amino acid sequence: CASSLRGRLADNSYEQYF.